The source of this TCR beta chain is a study of memory CD4+ T cells and cytomegalovirus serostatus. Sequencing used immunoSEQ multiplex PCR; TCRdb keeps in-frame clones, though not all of them. Here the sample spans about 80,000 clones, less than 90% being singletons. This clone turned up a few times. Other nucleotide sequences in the sample specify the same CDR3. Single viable CD3+CD4+CD8-CD45RO+ cells were sorted as the memory CD4+ T cells. Trimming cost V 4 bases and J 4 bases; bases outside gene matches: 1. Per germline, CDR1 SGHNT and CDR2 YYREEE (reference sequence). The CDR3 has 13 amino acids. The chain links TRBV5-4 to TRBJ1-2, with TRBD1 matching 10 bases. This TCR came from an adult in good health and CMV-seronegative. The material sequenced was memory CD4+ T cells from blood. Here the CDR3 reads CASSRTGGYGYTF. The CDR3, as DNA: TGTGCCAGCAGCCGGACAGGGGGCTATGGCTACACCTTC. The variable domain in full, completed from reference TRBV5-4 and TRBJ1-2, reads ETGVTQSPTHLIKTRGQQVTLRCSSQSGHNTVSWYQQALGQGPQFIFQYYREEENGRGNFPPRFSGLQFPNYSSELNVNALELDDSALYLCASSRTGGYGYTFGSGTRLTVV.